This passage covers 18 T cell receptor beta chains from one sample sequenced in a study of cytomegalovirus exposure and HLA in healthy donors. Generated by immunoSEQ multiplex PCR, the TCRdb table keeps only in-frame clones and is missing some. The table includes 130,000 to 150,000 clones, around 88% detected once. Sequencing was performed on PBMCs. Every receptor here comes from a woman under 30 in good health and CMV-seropositive.

A single count supports this clone. V and J are TRBV7-2 and TRBJ2-2; 8 positions agree with TRBD1. Trimming cost V 4 bases and J 7 bases; bases outside gene matches: 2. The CDR3 spans 13 residues. CDR1 and CDR2 from the germline V gene are SGHTA and FQGNSA. CDR3 bases: TGTGCCAGCAGCTCAGGGGGCCACGGGGAGCTGTTTTTT. It yields the protein CASSSGGHGELFF. Complete variable domain (other parts from reference TRBV7-2 and TRBJ2-2): GAGVSQSPSNKVTEKGKDVELRCDPISGHTALYWYRQSLGQGLEFLIYFQGNSAPDKSGLPSDRFSAERTGGSVSTLTIQRTQQEDSAVYLCASSSGGHGELFFGEGSRLTVL.

The CDR3 here is CASSPPGQETEEWYGYTF. The DNA for the CDR3 is TGTGCCAGCTCACCACCGGGACAGGAGACGGAAGAGTGGTATGGCTACACCTTC. J is TRBJ1-2 and V is TRBV18, with 8 bases aligning to TRBD1. Germline trimming cut 0 bases from V and 5 bases from J; bases unmatched to any gene: 14. The CDR3 totals 18 residues. Germline V gene sequence: CDR1 KGHSH, CDR2 LQKENI. Combining the CDR3 with reference TRBV18 and TRBJ1-2 gives the whole variable domain NAGVMQNPRHLVRRRGQEARLRCSPMKGHSHVYWYRQLPEEGLKFMVYLQKENIIDESGMPKERFSAEFPKEGPSILRIQQVVRGDSAAYFCASSPPGQETEEWYGYTFGSGTRLTVV.

This clone was seen a single time. The chain couples TRBV19 to TRBJ2-1; 8 nucleotides line up with TRBD2. V shed 5 bases, J shed 7 bases, and the junction held 7 bases outside the gene matches. The CDR3 extends over 14 amino acids. Looked up from germline, CDR1 is LNHDA and CDR2 is SQIVND (reference sequence). This chain's CDR3 is CASSSREGLNEQFF. CDR3 DNA: TGTGCCAGTAGTTCCCGGGAGGGGCTAAATGAGCAGTTCTTC.

The chain carries TRBV9 and TRBJ2-2, with 8 bases identical to TRBD2. The trim removed 0 bases at V and 7 bases at J, leaving 5 bases unmatched. This CDR3 region has 15 residues. Germline CDR1 and CDR2: SGDLS and YYNGEE. The CDR3 spells CASSVDGGAIGELFF. CDR3 nucleotides: TGTGCCAGCAGCGTAGACGGGGGGGCGATCGGGGAGCTGTTTTTT.

CDR3 sequence reads: CASREGTEAFF. For the CDR3, the DNA is TGTGCCAGCAGGGAGGGGACTGAAGCTTTCTTT. This sequence joins TRBV28 and TRBJ1-1; tentatively, D is TRBD1 (5 bases). In germline, CDR1 is MDHEN, CDR2 SYDVKM. Deletions cut 6 bases from V and 5 bases from J, with 7 bases between. This CDR3 is built from 11 residues.

J is TRBJ2-2 and V is TRBV4-3; TRBD2 is a possible D gene (6 bases). The CDR3 contains 14 residues. Germline V lookup: CDR1 LGHNA, CDR2 YSLEER. V lost 3 bases and J lost 5, with 10 bases in between. CDR3 sequence reads: CASSQKGRTGELFF. The CDR3 DNA follows: TGCGCCAGCAGCCAGAAGGGGAGGACCGGGGAGCTGTTTTTT.

The chain uses TRBV11-2 and TRBJ2-2, with TRBD2 matching 7 bases. This CDR3 has 18 residues. Trimming at V came to 1 base and at J to 6 bases, leaving 14 bases not matched to a gene. Germline V gives CDR1 SGHAT, CDR2 FQNNGV. Here the CDR3 DNA reads TGTGCCAGCAGCTTAGTGTTGACGAAGGGAGGGGTGGCCGGGGAGCTGTTTTTT. Its protein product is CASSLVLTKGGVAGELFF.

The gene calls are TRBV7-2 and TRBJ2-7; 10 bases are shared with TRBD1. The V gene end was trimmed by 5 bases and the J gene end by 3 bases; junction bases not matched to a gene: 7. This CDR3 has 15 amino acids. Germline values: CDR1 SGHTA, CDR2 FQGNSA. CDR3 bases: TGTGCCAGCAGCACTGGGACAGGGGTCCGCTACGAGCAGTACTTC. It translates to CASSTGTGVRYEQYF.

Here the CDR3 reads CASSDLGQRNSPLHF. In DNA, the CDR3 is TGTGCCAGCAGTGACCTGGGACAGAGAAATTCACCCCTCCACTTT. The J gene is TRBJ1-6, the V gene TRBV2; 7 bases are shared with TRBD1. The V gene's germline CDR1 is SNHLY and CDR2 FYNNEI. Trimming cost V 3 bases and J 7 bases; bases outside gene matches: 6. This CDR3 spans 15 amino acids.

The CDR3 DNA sequence: TGTGCCAGCAGCCCAGGGACAGAAGAGACCCAGTACTTC. It specifies CASSPGTEETQYF. This chain uses TRBV4-2 with TRBJ2-5; 7 positions agree with TRBD1. The CDR3 runs to 13 residues. CDR1 and CDR2 from the germline V gene are LGHNA and YNFKEQ. V gave up 4 bases and J gave up 3 bases; unmatched junction bases: 2.

This chain uses TRBV5-8 with TRBJ1-2, with D unresolved. This CDR3 has 13 amino acids. Germline lookup yields CDR1 SGHTS and CDR2 YDEGEE. Trimming cost V 1 base and J 4 bases, with 8 bases left between them. The CDR3 DNA follows: TGTGCCAGCAGCTTGTCGCAGGCCTATGGCTACACCTTC. The encoded protein is CASSLSQAYGYTF.

The CDR3 here is CASSPQGSSYNEQFF. The DNA of the CDR3 is TGTGCCAGCAGTCCACAGGGGAGCTCCTACAATGAGCAGTTCTTC. The chain recombines TRBV6-5 with TRBJ2-1; 7 positions match TRBD1. The J segment lost 0 bases and the V segment lost 5 bases, leaving 4 bases of the junction unmatched. Germline lookup yields CDR1 MNHEY and CDR2 SVGAGI. This CDR3 has 15 amino acids.

The chain couples TRBV7-9 to TRBJ2-7; 7 bases are shared with TRBD1. Germline V gene lookup returns CDR1 SEHNR and CDR2 FQNEAQ (reference sequence). J was trimmed by 5 bases and V by 4 bases; bases with no gene match: 8. This CDR3 region has 14 residues. The DNA of the CDR3 is TGTGCCAGCAGCTCACAGGGGTTGATAAACGAGCAGTACTTC. Protein sequence: CASSSQGLINEQYF.

This chain uses TRBV18 with TRBJ2-6; 7 bases match TRBD1. Trimming cost V 6 bases and J 2 bases; bases outside gene matches: 16. There are 19 residues in the CDR3. Per the germline V gene, CDR1 is KGHSH and CDR2 is LQKENI. CDR3 residues: CASSQLNRGRLAGANVLTF. The DNA for the CDR3 is TGTGCCAGCTCCCAACTCAACAGGGGACGTCTGGCTGGGGCCAACGTCCTGACTTTC. Looking up the rest from reference TRBV18 and TRBJ2-6 gives the full variable domain: NAGVMQNPRHLVRRRGQEARLRCSPMKGHSHVYWYRQLPEEGLKFMVYLQKENIIDESGMPKERFSAEFPKEGPSILRIQQVVRGDSAAYFCASSQLNRGRLAGANVLTFGAGSRLTVL.

The J gene is TRBJ2-7, the V gene TRBV2; 10 bases are a match to TRBD2. The length of the CDR3 is 14 residues. Losses at the gene ends were 6 bases for V and 1 base for J; bases not matched to a gene: 3. The germline gives CDR1 SNHLY, CDR2 FYNNEI. In DNA form, the CDR3 reads TGTGCCAGCAGGGTTAGCGGGGGGTCCTACGAGCAGTACTTC. This translates into CASRVSGGSYEQYF.

The chain uses TRBV27 and TRBJ2-2; TRBD1 matches at 8 bases. The CDR3 is made up of 18 amino acids. The V gene end was trimmed by 5 bases and the J gene end by 4 bases; junction bases not matched to a gene: 15. Per germline, CDR1 MNHEY and CDR2 SMNVEV (reference sequence). The CDR3, as DNA: TGTGCCAGCAGTCTCTCCCCCCGGGACAGGCTTTTCACCGGGGAGCTGTTTTTT. Translating it yields CASSLSPRDRLFTGELFF.

This clone was observed a handful of times. J is TRBJ1-1 and V is TRBV29-1; D gene ambiguous. Trimming shortened V by 0 bases and J by 0 bases, and 11 bases separated the two germline ends. Germline V gene sequence: CDR1 SQVTM, CDR2 ANQGSEA. The CDR3 sequence is 15 residues long. The CDR3 coding sequence is TGCAGCGTTGAAGATCGGGAGCTTATGAACACTGAAGCTTTCTTT. This encodes CSVEDRELMNTEAFF.

The chain combines TRBV6-1 with TRBJ2-5, with 8 nucleotides matching TRBD1. Trimming cost V 6 bases and J 5 bases; bases outside gene matches: 5. In germline, CDR1 is MNHNS, CDR2 SASEGT. The CDR3 has 13 residues. The CDR3, as DNA: TGTGCCAGCAGCAGGACAGGGTTGGAGACCCAGTACTTC. Its protein product is CASSRTGLETQYF.